These 14 T cell receptor beta chains originate from one sample sequenced in a study of blood T cell repertoires in COVID-19. Clones were read by immunoSEQ multiplex PCR, and TCRdb kept only the in-frame ones, dropping some. The sample records under 50,000 clones, more than 75% being singletons. The sample taken for sequencing was peripheral blood. Every receptor here comes from a man aged 70 or older with active COVID-19.

The CDR3 DNA follows: TGTGCCATCAGTGAGTCAAAGGCAGGGCTGAGATCCTACAATGAGCAGTTCTTC. Protein sequence: CAISESKAGLRSYNEQFF. The V call is TRBV10-3, the J call TRBJ2-1, with D possibly TRBD1 on 5 matching bases. Germline V gene lookup returns CDR1 ENHRY and CDR2 SYGVKD. CDR3 length: 18 amino acids. V was cut by 0 bases and J by 1 base, with 16 bases left in between.

The chain employs TRBV28 and TRBJ2-3, with TRBD2 as a possible D gene (7 bases). The CDR3 has 16 residues. CDR1 and CDR2 (germline): MDHEN, SYDVKM. The ends were cut back, 3 bases at V and 0 bases at J, with 13 bases in the middle. The CDR3, as DNA: TGTGCCAGCAGTTTGGGCGGGGGCTTCAGCACAGATACGCAGTATTTT. Amino acids: CASSLGGGFSTDTQYF.

The rearrangement links TRBV10-3 to TRBJ1-1; D remains ambiguous. The ends were cut back, 6 bases at V and 0 bases at J, with 14 bases in the middle. Germline V gene sequence: CDR1 ENHRY, CDR2 SYGVKD. CDR3 length: 15 amino acids. CDR3: CAIRAGAPMNTEAFF. The CDR3 coding sequence is TGTGCCATCAGGGCGGGAGCGCCAATGAACACTGAAGCTTTCTTT.

The chain recombines TRBV19 with TRBJ1-2; D perhaps matches TRBD1 (6 bases). V was clipped by 9 bases and J by 8 bases, with 22 bases between them. The CDR3 is 14 residues long. CDR1 and CDR2 from the germline V gene are LNHDA and SQIVND (reference sequence). In nucleotides, the CDR3 is TGTGCCAGCCGCCAGCAGGGGAGATCCGAGGGCTACACCTTC. Residues: CASRQQGRSEGYTF.

A single count supports this clone. The chain links TRBV4-3 to TRBJ2-6; no clear D. The germline V gene has CDR1 LGHNA and CDR2 YSLEER. The CDR3 totals 16 residues. Trimming took 0 bases from V and 0 from J, leaving 6 bases between them. The CDR3 sequence is CASSQDRASGANVLTF. CDR3 DNA: TGCGCCAGCAGCCAAGATCGAGCCTCTGGGGCCAACGTCCTGACTTTC.

The chain is built from TRBV27 and TRBJ2-2; weak D call: TRBD1 (5 bases). The germline V gene encodes CDR1 MNHEY and CDR2 SMNVEV (reference sequence). V dropped 7 bases and J dropped 5 bases, with 8 bases sitting between them. The CDR3 loop spans 12 amino acids. CDR3 in DNA: TGTGCCAGCACCACAGGTACCGGGGAGCTGTTTTTT. This translates into CASTTGTGELFF.

This chain uses TRBV11-2 with TRBJ2-5, with TRBD2 matching 13 bases. With V trimmed by 2 bases and J by 5 bases, 5 bases remained unmatched. The CDR3 runs to 16 residues. The V gene's germline CDR1 is SGHAT and CDR2 FQNNGV. CDR3 protein: CASSLTSGRGSETQYF. The CDR3 DNA reads TGTGCCAGCAGCTTAACTAGCGGGAGGGGCTCGGAGACCCAGTACTTC.

The gene calls are TRBV9 and TRBJ1-4; TRBD1 agrees at 8 bases. Germline V gene sequence: CDR1 SGDLS, CDR2 YYNGEE. J lost 8 bases, V lost 4 bases, and 10 bases had no gene match. The CDR3 totals 15 residues. CDR3 residues: CASSYRTGRREKLFF. Written as DNA, the CDR3 is TGTGCCAGCAGCTACCGGACAGGGAGACGAGAAAAACTGTTTTTT.

This chain links TRBV19 with TRBJ1-5; D gene ambiguous. Trimming stripped 6 bases from V and 2 bases from J, with 11 bases between. The germline gives CDR1 LNHDA, CDR2 SQIVND (reference sequence). There are 14 residues in the CDR3. CDR3 region: CASSHGEGNQPQHF. The CDR3 coding sequence is TGTGCCAGTAGCCACGGGGAGGGCAATCAGCCCCAGCATTTT.

The chain joins TRBV7-9 to TRBJ2-1; 11 positions match TRBD1. This CDR3 contains 15 residues. Per the germline V gene, CDR1 is SEHNR and CDR2 is FQNEAQ (reference sequence). Germline trimming cut 4 bases from V and 6 bases from J; bases unmatched to any gene: 5. The CDR3: CASSWTGGASNEQFF. CDR3 nucleotide sequence: TGTGCCAGCAGCTGGACAGGGGGCGCCAGCAATGAGCAGTTCTTC. Supplemented by reference TRBV7-9 and TRBJ2-1, the full variable domain reads DTGVSQNPRHKITKRGQNVTFRCDPISEHNRLYWYRQTLGQGPEFLTYFQNEAQLEKSRLLSDRFSAERPKGSFSTLEIQRTEQGDSAMYLCASSWTGGASNEQFFGPGTRLTVL.

The J gene is TRBJ2-5, the V gene TRBV4-3; 8 bases match TRBD2. Per germline, CDR1 LGHNA and CDR2 YSLEER. The CDR3 sequence is 15 residues long. The junction had 8 bases not matched to a gene; V was cut back by 4 bases and J by 4 bases. The CDR3 is CASSPLAGGGETQYF. CDR3 sequence (DNA): TGCGCCAGCAGCCCCCTAGCCGGGGGGGGAGAGACCCAGTACTTC.

The V and J genes are TRBV7-2 and TRBJ1-3; D uncertain. Between the trimmed V and J ends, which lost 5 bases and 4 bases, there was a span of 12 bases. Germline lookup yields CDR1 SGHTA and CDR2 FQGNSA. The CDR3 is 14 residues long. The CDR3 DNA is TGTGCCAGCAGCCGCCACTTGAGCGGAAACACCATATATTTT. This translates into CASSRHLSGNTIYF.

The chain couples TRBV2 to TRBJ2-3; D might be TRBD2 (6 bases). Deletions cut 5 bases from V and 6 bases from J, with 9 bases between. Germline CDR1 SNHLY, CDR2 FYNNEI. This CDR3 spans 12 amino acids. CDR3 protein: CASSPGVDTQYF. The CDR3 DNA reads as TGTGCCAGCAGTCCGGGAGTGGATACGCAGTATTTT.

J is TRBJ2-5 and V is TRBV5-6; 7 bases are a match to TRBD1. Germline V CDR1 and CDR2: SGHDT, YYEEEE. The CDR3 loop spans 15 amino acids. V shed 3 bases and J 1 base; nucleotides not matched to a gene: 6. The CDR3 DNA reads TGTGCCAGCAGCTGGAAGACAGGGCTCCAAGAGACCCAGTACTTC. This gives the protein CASSWKTGLQETQYF.